This TCR beta chain comes out of a study of CD8 T cells in Susac syndrome. RNA amounts of about 0.5 to 1 ug underwent reverse transcription with random hexamers. The authors amplified TCR beta CDR3 across 54 Vbeta and 13 Jbeta using immunoSEQ multiplex PCR. One entry per CDR3 protein results from TCRdb running MiXCR on the immunoSEQ multiplex PCR reads. The sample lists a few hundred thousand distinct CDR3 sequences, 65% to 90% occurring once. The multiple sclerosis control group comprised treatment-naive patients with stable or active relapsing-remitting disease. TEMRA cells were FACS-enriched, while CD8+ and CD4+ T cells were negatively isolated. The CDR3 spans 17 residues. V gave up 6 bases and J gave up 1 base; unmatched junction bases: 10.

This sequence joins TRBV12-3 or TRBV12-4 and TRBJ2-2; TRBD1 agrees at 8 bases. The specimen was CD8+ T cells from PBMCs. The receptor was isolated from a human donor with multiple sclerosis. The CDR3 coding sequence is TGTGCCAGCAGATTGCCTCCCGGGACAGGGAACACCGGGGAGCTGTTTTTT. Translated, it gives CASRLPPGTGNTGELFF.